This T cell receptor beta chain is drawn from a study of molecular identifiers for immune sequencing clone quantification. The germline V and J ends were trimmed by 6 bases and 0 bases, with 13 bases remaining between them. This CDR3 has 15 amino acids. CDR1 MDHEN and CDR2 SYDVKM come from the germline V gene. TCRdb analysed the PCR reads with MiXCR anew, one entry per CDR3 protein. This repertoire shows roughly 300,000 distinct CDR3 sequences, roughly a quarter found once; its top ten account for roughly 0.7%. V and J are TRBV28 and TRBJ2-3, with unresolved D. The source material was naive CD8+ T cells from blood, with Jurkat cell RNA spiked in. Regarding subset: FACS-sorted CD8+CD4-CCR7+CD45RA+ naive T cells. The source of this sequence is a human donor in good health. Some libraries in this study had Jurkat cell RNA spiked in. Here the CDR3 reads CASRKDGPSTDTQYF. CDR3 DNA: TGTGCCAGCAGGAAGGACGGCCCAAGCACAGATACGCAGTATTTT.